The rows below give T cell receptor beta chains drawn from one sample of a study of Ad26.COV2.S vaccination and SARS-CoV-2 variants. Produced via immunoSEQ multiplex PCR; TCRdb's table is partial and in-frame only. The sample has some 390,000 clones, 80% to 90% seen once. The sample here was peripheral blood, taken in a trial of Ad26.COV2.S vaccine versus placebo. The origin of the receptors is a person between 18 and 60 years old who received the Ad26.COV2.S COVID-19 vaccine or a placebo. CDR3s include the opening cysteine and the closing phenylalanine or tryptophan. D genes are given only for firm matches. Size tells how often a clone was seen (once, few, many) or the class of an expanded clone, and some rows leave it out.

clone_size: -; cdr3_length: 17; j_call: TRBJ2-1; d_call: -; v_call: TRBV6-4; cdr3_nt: TGTGCCAGCAGTGACTCGGCGGGGCCCTACTCCTACAATGAGCAGTTCTTC; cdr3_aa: CASSDSAGPYSYNEQFF
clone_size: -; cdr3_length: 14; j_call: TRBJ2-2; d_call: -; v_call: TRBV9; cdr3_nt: TGTGCCAGCAGCGTAGGGCAGAACACCGGGGAGCTGTTTTTT; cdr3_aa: CASSVGQNTGELFF
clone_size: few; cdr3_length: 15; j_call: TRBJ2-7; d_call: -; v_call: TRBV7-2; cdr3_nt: TGTGCCAGCTACCCGGAGGTAATCTCAACCTACGAGCAGTACTTC; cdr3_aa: CASYPEVISTYEQYF
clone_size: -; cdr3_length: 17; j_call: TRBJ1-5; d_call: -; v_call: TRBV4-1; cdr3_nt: TGCGCCAGCAGCCAAAATAGGGGAGTGGGAAGCAATCAGCCCCAGCATTTT; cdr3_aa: CASSQNRGVGSNQPQHF
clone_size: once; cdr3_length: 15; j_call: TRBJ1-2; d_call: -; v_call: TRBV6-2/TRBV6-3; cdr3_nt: TGTGCCAGCAGTTACTCGCAGAGACCGCCAGGAGGCTACACCTTC; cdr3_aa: CASSYSQRPPGGYTF
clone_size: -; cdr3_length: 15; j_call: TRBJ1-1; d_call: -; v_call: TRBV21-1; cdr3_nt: -; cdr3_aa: CASRAWGGGNAEAFF
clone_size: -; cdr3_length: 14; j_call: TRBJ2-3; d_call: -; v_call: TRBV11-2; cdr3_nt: TGTGCCAGCAGCTTAGAGGCCGACACAGATACGCAGTATTTT; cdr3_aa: CASSLEADTDTQYF
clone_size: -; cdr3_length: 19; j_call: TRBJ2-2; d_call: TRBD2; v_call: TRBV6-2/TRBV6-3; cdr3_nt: TGTGCCAGCAGCGGGACTAGCGGGGGGCCAACGAGCGGGACCGGGGAGCTGTTTTTT; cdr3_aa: CASSGTSGGPTSGTGELFF
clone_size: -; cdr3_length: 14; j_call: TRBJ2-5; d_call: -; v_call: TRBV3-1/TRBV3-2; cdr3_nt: TGTGCCAGCAGCCAAGTCGGGGGGCCGGAGACCCAGTACTTC; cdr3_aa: CASSQVGGPETQYF
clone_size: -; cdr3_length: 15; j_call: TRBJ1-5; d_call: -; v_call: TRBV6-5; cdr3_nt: TGTGCCAGCAGGGACAGAAACGATAGCAATCAGCCCCAGCATTTT; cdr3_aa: CASRDRNDSNQPQHF
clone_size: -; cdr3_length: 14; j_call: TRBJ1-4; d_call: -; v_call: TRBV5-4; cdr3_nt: TGTGCCAGCAGCTTGGCAGGAGTAGGCGAAAAACTGTTTTTT; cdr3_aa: CASSLAGVGEKLFF
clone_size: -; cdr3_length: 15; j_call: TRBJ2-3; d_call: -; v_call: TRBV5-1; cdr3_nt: TGCGCCAGCAGCTTGTGGGGTGGGGCCACAGATACGCAGTATTTT; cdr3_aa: CASSLWGGATDTQYF
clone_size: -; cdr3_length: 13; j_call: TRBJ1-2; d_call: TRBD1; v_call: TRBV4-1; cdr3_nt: TGCGCCAGCAGCCAAGATGGGGACAGGGGCTACACCTTC; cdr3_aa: CASSQDGDRGYTF
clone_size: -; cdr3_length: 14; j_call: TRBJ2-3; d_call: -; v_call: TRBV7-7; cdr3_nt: TGTGCTAGCAGCTTAGCGCGAGGTGCAGATACGCAGTATTTT; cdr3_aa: CASSLARGADTQYF
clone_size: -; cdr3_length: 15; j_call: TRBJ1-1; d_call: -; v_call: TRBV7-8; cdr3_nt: TGTGCCAGCAGCCCCCCGCCGCCAGGGCGGACTGAAGCTTTCTTT; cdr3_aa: CASSPPPPGRTEAFF
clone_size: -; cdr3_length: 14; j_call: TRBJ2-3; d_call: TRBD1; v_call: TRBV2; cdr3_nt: TGTGCCAGCATTGGACAGGGGGCTGGAGATACGCAGTATTTT; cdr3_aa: CASIGQGAGDTQYF
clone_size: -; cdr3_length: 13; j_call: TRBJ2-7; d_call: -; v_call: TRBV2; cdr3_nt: TGTGCCAGCAGCGAAGATGTAGCCTACGAGCAGTACTTC; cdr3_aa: CASSEDVAYEQYF
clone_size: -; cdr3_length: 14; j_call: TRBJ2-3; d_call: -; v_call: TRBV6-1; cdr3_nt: TGTGCCAGCAGTGAAGTCACAGCCACAGATACGCAGTATTTT; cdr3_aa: CASSEVTATDTQYF
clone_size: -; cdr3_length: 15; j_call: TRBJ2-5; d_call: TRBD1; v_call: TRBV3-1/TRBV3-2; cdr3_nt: TGTGCCAGCAGCCTCGGACAGGGAGGTGTAGAGACCCAGTACTTC; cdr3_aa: CASSLGQGGVETQYF
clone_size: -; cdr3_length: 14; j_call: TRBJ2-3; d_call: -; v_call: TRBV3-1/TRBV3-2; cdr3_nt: TGTGCCAGCAGCTTTCGACAGTACACAGATACGCAGTATTTT; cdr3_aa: CASSFRQYTDTQYF
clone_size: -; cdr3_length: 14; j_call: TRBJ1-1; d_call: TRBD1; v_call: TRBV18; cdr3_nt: TGTGCCAGCTCACCAGGACAGGAGAACACTGAAGCTTTCTTT; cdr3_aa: CASSPGQENTEAFF
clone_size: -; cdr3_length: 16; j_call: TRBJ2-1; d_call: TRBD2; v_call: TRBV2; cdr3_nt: TGTGCCAGCAGTGAAGGGACTAGTCGGGATTACAATGAGCAGTTCTTC; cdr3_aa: CASSEGTSRDYNEQFF
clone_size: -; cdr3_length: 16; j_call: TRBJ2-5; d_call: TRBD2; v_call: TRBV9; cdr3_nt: TGTGCCAGCAGCGCCTCGGGACTAGTCCTCCAAGAGACCCAGTACTTC; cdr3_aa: CASSASGLVLQETQYF
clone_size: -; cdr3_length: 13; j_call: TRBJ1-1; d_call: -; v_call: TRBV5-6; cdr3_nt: TGTGCCAGCAGCTTACAGGGGAACACTGAAGCTTTCTTT; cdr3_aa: CASSLQGNTEAFF
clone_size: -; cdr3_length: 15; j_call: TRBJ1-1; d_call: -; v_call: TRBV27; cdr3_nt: TGTGCCAGCAGTCTCGGGACACCGGTGAACACTGAAGCTTTCTTT; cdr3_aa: CASSLGTPVNTEAFF
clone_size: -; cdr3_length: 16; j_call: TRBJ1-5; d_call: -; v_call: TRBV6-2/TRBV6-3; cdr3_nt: TGTGCCAGCAGTTACTCTAGGTTTTCCGTCAATCAGCCCCAGCATTTT; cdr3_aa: CASSYSRFSVNQPQHF
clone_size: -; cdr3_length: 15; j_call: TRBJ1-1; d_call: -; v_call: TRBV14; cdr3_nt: TGTGCCAGCAGCCAAGATGGACGGCCGAACGCTGAAGCTTTCTTT; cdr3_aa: CASSQDGRPNAEAFF
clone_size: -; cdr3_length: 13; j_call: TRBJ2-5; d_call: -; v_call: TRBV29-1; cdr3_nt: TGCAGCGTTGACGGGACTCTGGGAGAGACCCAGTACTTC; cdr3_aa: CSVDGTLGETQYF
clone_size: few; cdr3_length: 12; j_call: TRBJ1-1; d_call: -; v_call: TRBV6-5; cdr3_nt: TGTGCCAGCAAACAGGGAAACACTGAAGCTTTCTTT; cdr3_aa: CASKQGNTEAFF
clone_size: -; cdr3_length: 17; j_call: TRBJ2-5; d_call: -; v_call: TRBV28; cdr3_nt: TGTGCCAGCAGTCCCTGGCACACAGAGAATAACATGGAGACCCAGTACTTC; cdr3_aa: CASSPWHTENNMETQYF
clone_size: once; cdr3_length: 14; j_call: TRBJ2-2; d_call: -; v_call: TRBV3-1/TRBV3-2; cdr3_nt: TGTGCCAGCAGCCAAGACGGTTCCACCGGGGAGCTGTTTTTT; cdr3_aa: CASSQDGSTGELFF
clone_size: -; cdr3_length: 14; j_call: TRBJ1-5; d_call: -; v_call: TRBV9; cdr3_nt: TGTGCCAGCAGCGTAGGGGCAGACAATCAGCCCCAGCATTTT; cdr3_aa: CASSVGADNQPQHF
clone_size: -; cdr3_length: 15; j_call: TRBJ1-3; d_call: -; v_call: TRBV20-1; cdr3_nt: TGCAGTGCTAGTGTTTTGACGGTCTCTGGAAACACCATATATTTT; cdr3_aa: CSASVLTVSGNTIYF
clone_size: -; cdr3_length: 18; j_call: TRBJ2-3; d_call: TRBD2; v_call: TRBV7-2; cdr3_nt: TGTGCCAGCAGCTTAGCGGGTAGCGGGGGGGTAAGCACAGATACGCAGTATTTT; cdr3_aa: CASSLAGSGGVSTDTQYF
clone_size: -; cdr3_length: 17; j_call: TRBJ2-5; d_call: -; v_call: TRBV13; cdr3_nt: TGTGCCAGCAGCTTCCCGTACAGGGGGGGCTTGGTTGAGACCCAGTACTTC; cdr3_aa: CASSFPYRGGLVETQYF
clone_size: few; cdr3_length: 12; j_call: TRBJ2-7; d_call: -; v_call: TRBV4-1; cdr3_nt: TGCGCCAGCAGCCAAGATGGCTACGAGCAGTACTTC; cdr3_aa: CASSQDGYEQYF
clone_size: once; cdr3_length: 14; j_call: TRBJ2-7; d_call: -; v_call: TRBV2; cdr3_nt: TGTGCCAGCAGCCTCACCGGGACACGCTACGAGCAGTACTTC; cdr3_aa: CASSLTGTRYEQYF
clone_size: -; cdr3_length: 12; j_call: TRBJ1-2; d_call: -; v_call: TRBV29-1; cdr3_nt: TGCAGCGTTGAAATCCGAAACTATGGCTACACCTTC; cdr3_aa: CSVEIRNYGYTF
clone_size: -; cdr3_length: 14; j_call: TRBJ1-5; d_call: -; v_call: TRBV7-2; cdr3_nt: TGTGCCAGCAGCTTAGCACAGCACAATCAGCCCCAGCATTTT; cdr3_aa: CASSLAQHNQPQHF
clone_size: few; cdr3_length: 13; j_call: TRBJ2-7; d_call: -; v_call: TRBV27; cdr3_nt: TGTGCCAGCAGTCCAAAGACCACCTACGAGCAGTACTTC; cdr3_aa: CASSPKTTYEQYF
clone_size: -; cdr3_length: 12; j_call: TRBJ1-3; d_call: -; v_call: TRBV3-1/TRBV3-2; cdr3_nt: TGTGCCAGCAGCCAAGAGTGGTACACCATATATTTT; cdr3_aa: CASSQEWYTIYF
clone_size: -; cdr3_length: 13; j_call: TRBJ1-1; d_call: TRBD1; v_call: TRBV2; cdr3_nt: TGTGCCAGCAGTTTACAGGGGACGGCTGAAGCTTTCTTT; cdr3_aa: CASSLQGTAEAFF